This TCR beta chain comes out of a study of blood T cell repertoires in COVID-19. Study-level information: T cells, B-cell-depleted T cells, or PBMCs supplied cDNA or gDNA.

V trimming: 10 bases; J trimming: 4 bases; junction bases outside the gene matches: 6. CDR3 size: 13 residues. In germline, CDR1 is MNHNS, CDR2 SASEGT. TCRdb's copy holds only in-frame clones and misses some; the assay was immunoSEQ multiplex PCR. The sample shows some 160,000 clones, 78% of them seen only once. This clonotype originated in a woman older than 75 with acute or convalescent COVID-19. The V and J genes are TRBV6-1 and TRBJ2-3; 9 bases line up with TRBD2. The sample taken for sequencing was peripheral blood. The CDR3, as DNA: TGTGCCATCCGTGCGGGGGGGTCAGATACGCAGTATTTT. It codes for CAIRAGGSDTQYF.